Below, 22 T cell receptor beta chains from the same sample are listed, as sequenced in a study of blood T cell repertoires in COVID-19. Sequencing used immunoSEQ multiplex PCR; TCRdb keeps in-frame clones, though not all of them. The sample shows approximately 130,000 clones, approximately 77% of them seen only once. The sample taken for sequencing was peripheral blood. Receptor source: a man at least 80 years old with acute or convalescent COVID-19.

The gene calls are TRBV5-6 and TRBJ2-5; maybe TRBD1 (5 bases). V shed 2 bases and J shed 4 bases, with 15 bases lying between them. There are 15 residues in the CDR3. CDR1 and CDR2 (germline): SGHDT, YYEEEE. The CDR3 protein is CASSFQGRLRETQYF. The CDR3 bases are TGTGCCAGCAGCTTTCAGGGTAGGCTTCGAGAGACCCAGTACTTC.

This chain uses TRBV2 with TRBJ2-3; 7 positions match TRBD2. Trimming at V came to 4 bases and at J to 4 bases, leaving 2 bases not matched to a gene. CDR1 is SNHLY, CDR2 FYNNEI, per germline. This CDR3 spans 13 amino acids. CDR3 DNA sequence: TGTGCCAGCAGTGGACTAGCTCCAGATACGCAGTATTTT. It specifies CASSGLAPDTQYF.

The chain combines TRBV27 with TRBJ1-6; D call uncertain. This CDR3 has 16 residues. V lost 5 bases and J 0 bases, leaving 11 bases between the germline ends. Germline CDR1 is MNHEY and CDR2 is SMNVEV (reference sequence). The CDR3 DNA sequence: TGTGCCAGCAGTGTTAGTAGCGGCTCCTATAATTCACCCCTCCACTTT. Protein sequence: CASSVSSGSYNSPLHF.

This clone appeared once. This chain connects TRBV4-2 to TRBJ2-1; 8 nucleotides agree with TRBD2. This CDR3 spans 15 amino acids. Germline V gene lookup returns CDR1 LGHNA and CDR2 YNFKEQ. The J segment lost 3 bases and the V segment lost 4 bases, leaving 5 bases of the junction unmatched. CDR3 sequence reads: CASSPAAGDYNEQFF. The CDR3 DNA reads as TGTGCCAGCAGCCCCGCAGCGGGGGACTACAATGAGCAGTTCTTC.

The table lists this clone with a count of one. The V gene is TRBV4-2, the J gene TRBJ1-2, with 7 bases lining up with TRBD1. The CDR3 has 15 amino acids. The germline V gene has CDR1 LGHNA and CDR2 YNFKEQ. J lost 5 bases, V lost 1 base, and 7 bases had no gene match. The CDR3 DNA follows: TGTGCCAGCAGCCAAGGCGGCGGGACAGCTTATGGCTACACCTTC. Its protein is CASSQGGGTAYGYTF.

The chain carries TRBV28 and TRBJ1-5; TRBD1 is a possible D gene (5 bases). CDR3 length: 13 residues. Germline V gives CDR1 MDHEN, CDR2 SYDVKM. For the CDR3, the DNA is TGTGCTGCGGGGCTGGGCCAAGTATTACCCCAGCATTTT. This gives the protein CAAGLGQVLPQHF.

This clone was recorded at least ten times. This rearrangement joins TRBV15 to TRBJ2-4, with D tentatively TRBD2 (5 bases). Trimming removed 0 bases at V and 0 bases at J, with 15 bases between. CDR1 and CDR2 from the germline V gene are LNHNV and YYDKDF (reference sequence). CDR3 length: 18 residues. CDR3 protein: CATSRDRSGSPAKNIQYF. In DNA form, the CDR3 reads TGTGCCACCAGCAGAGATCGAAGTGGGAGCCCAGCCAAAAACATTCAGTACTTC.

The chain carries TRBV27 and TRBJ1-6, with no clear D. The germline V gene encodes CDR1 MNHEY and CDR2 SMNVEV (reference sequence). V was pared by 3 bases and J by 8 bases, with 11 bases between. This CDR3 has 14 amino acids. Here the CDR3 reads CASSFSIHDSPLHF. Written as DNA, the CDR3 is TGTGCCAGCAGTTTTTCCATTCATGATTCACCCCTCCACTTT.

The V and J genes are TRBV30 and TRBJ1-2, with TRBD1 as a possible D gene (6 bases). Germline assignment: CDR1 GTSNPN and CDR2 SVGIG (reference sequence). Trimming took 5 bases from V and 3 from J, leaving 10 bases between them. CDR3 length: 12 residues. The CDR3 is CAWSQGHYGYTF. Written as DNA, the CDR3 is TGTGCCTGGTCACAGGGTCACTATGGCTACACCTTC.

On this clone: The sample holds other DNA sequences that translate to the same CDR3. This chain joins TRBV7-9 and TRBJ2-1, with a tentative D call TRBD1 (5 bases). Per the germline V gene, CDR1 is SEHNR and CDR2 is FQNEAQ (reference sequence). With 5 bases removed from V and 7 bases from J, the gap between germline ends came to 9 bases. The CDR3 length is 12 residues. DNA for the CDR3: TGTGCCAGCAGCCCCCCAGGGAATGAGCAGTTCTTC. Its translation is CASSPPGNEQFF. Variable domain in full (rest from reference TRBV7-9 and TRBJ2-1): DTGVSQNPRHKITKRGQNVTFRCDPISEHNRLYWYRQTLGQGPEFLTYFQNEAQLEKSRLLSDRFSAERPKGSFSTLEIQRTEQGDSAMYLCASSPPGNEQFFGPGTRLTVL.

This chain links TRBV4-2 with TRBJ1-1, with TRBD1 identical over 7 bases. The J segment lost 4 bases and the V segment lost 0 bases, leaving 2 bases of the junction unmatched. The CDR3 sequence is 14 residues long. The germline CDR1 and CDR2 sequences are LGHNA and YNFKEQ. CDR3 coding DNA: TGTGCCAGCAGCCAAGAGGACAGGACCACTGAAGCTTTCTTT. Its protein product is CASSQEDRTTEAFF.

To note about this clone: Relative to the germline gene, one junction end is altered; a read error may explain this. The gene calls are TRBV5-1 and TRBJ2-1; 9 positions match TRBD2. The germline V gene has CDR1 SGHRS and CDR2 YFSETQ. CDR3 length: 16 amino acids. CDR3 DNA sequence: TGCGCCAGCTGCTTGGTTGGCGGGGGGGGGTTGGGGAGCCGGTTCTTC. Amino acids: CASCLVGGGGLGSRFF.

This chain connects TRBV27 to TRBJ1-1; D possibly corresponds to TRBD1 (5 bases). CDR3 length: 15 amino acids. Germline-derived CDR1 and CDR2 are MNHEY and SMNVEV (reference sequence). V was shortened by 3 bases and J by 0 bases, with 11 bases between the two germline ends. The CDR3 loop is CASSLQGVMNTEAFF. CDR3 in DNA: TGTGCCAGCAGTTTGCAAGGGGTCATGAACACTGAAGCTTTCTTT.

CDR3 protein: CASSINRDIDTQYF. CDR3 in DNA: TGTGCCAGCAGCATAAACCGGGACATTGATACGCAGTATTTT. The chain is built from TRBV6-5 and TRBJ2-3; TRBD1 might be the D (6 bases). The CDR3 spans 14 residues. Trimming cost V 6 bases and J 6 bases, with 16 bases left between them. Germline assignment: CDR1 MNHEY and CDR2 SVGAGI.

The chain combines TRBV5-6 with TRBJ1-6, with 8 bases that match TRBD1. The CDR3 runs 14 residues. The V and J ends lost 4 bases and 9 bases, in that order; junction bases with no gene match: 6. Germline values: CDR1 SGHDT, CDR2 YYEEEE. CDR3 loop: CASSRTGKGSPLHF. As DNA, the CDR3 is TGTGCCAGCAGCCGGACAGGGAAGGGTTCACCCCTCCACTTT.

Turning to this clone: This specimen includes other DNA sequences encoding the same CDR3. The CDR3 reads CASSTTANQPQHF. CDR3 sequence (DNA): TGTGCCAGTAGTACGACAGCCAATCAGCCCCAGCATTTT. The V gene is TRBV19, the J gene TRBJ1-5; a weak D match, TRBD1 (5 bases). The ends were cut back, 4 bases at V and 3 bases at J, with 7 bases in the middle. The germline gives CDR1 LNHDA, CDR2 SQIVND (reference sequence). The CDR3 extends over 13 amino acids.

CDR3 in amino acids: CASSEATLGGYEQYF. CDR3 coding DNA: TGTGCCAGCAGTGAAGCCACCTTAGGAGGGTACGAGCAGTACTTC. The genes are TRBV6-1 and TRBJ2-7; maybe TRBD2 (6 bases). Trimming stripped 0 bases from V and 4 bases from J, with 13 bases between. This CDR3 has 15 residues. In germline, CDR1 is MNHNS, CDR2 SASEGT.

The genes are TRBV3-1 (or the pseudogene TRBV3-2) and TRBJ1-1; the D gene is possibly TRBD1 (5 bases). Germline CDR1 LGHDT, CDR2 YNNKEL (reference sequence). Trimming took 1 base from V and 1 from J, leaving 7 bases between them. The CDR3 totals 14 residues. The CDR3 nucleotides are TGTGCCAGCAGCCAAGGTCAGGGGAACACTGAAGCTTTCTTT. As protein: CASSQGQGNTEAFF.

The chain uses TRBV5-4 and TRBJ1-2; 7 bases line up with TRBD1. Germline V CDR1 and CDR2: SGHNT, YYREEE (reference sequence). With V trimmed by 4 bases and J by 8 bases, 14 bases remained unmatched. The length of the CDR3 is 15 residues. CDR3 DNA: TGTGCCAGCAGCATGACGACAGGGAGGTCGTGGGGCTACACCTTC. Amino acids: CASSMTTGRSWGYTF. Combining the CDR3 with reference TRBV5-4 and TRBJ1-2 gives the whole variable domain ETGVTQSPTHLIKTRGQQVTLRCSSQSGHNTVSWYQQALGQGPQFIFQYYREEENGRGNFPPRFSGLQFPNYSSELNVNALELDDSALYLCASSMTTGRSWGYTFGSGTRLTVV.

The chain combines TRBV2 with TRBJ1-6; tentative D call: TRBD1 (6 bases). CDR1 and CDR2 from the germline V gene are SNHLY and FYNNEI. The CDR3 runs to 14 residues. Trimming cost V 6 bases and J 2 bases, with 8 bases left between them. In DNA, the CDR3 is TGTGCCAGCAGGGGGACACCCTATAATTCACCCCTCCACTTT. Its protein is CASRGTPYNSPLHF.

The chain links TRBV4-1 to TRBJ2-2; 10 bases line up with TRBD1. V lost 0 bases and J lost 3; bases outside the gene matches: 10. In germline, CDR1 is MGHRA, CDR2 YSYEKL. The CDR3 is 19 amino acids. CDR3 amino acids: CASSQERTGGEWDTGELFF. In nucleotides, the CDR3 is TGCGCCAGCAGCCAAGAAAGGACAGGGGGGGAATGGGACACCGGGGAGCTGTTTTTT.

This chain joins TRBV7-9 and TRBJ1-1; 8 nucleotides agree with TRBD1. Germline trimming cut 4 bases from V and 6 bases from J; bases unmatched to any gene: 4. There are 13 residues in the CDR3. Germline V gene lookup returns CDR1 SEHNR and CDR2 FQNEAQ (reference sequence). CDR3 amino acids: CASSSTGEPEAFF. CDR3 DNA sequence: TGTGCCAGCAGCTCGACAGGGGAGCCTGAAGCTTTCTTT.